This is a list of T cell receptor beta chains from one sample in a study of CD8+ T cells in alopecia areata. This table comes from immunoSEQ multiplex PCR, and its TCRdb copy is limited to in-frame clones, with some not included. Counted here are over 200,000 clones, 50% to 65% occurring once; the ten biggest clones make up 0.45%. The material was CD4+ T cells sorted from blood, obtained at week 0. The source is a human donor with alopecia areata. The CDR3 runs from the conserved cysteine through the conserved F or W. Each record gives: V gene, CDR3 length, clone size, J gene, D gene, CDR3 DNA, CDR3 protein. A D gene is named only where the DNA matches it firmly. Clone sizes are given selectively: once, few, many, or a class where the clone is expanded.

V: TRBV11-2; length: 15; size: .; J: TRBJ1-2; D: .; DNA: TGTGCCAGCAGCTCCATTCGGGGTACTAACTATGGCTACACCTTC; CDR3: CASSSIRGTNYGYTF
V: TRBV25-1; length: 17; size: .; J: TRBJ2-2; D: TRBD2; DNA: TGTGCCAGCAGTGAGGGACTAGCGGGGGGCCGCGCCGGGGAGCTGTTTTTT; CDR3: CASSEGLAGGRAGELFF
V: TRBV25-1; length: 14; size: .; J: TRBJ1-5; D: .; DNA: TGTGCCAGCAGTGAATTGCGGCAGAATCAGCCCCAGCATTTT; CDR3: CASSELRQNQPQHF
V: TRBV5-4; length: 15; size: .; J: TRBJ1-3; D: .; DNA: TGTGCCAGCAGCTTGGTGGGAAACTTCGGAAACACCATATATTTT; CDR3: CASSLVGNFGNTIYF
V: TRBV4-1; length: 12; size: .; J: TRBJ2-7; D: .; DNA: TGCGCCAGCAGCCAAGAGGGTTACGAGCAGTACTTC; CDR3: CASSQEGYEQYF
V: TRBV7-9; length: 15; size: few; J: TRBJ2-1; D: .; DNA: TGTGCCAGCAGCTTAGGGCGGACTGAACACAATGAGCAGTTCTTC; CDR3: CASSLGRTEHNEQFF
V: TRBV29-1; length: 12; size: .; J: TRBJ1-1; D: .; DNA: TGCAGCCTCCAGGGGATGAACACTGAAGCTTTCTTT; CDR3: CSLQGMNTEAFF
V: TRBV6-4; length: 15; size: .; J: TRBJ2-1; D: .; DNA: TGTGCCAGCAGTCTAGCGGACAGCTCCTACAATGAGCAGTTCTTC; CDR3: CASSLADSSYNEQFF
V: TRBV30; length: 14; size: .; J: TRBJ2-7; D: .; DNA: TGTGCCTGGAACGGGAGACTTGCTTCCTACGAGCAGTACTTC; CDR3: CAWNGRLASYEQYF
V: TRBV29-1; length: 13; size: .; J: TRBJ1-1; D: .; DNA: TGCAGCGTTGAACCCCGGGACCATGGGAAAGCTTTCTTT; CDR3: CSVEPRDHGKAFF
V: TRBV5-1; length: 13; size: .; J: TRBJ1-1; D: .; DNA: TGCGCCAGCAGCTTCTCGGAGAACACTGAAGCTTTCTTT; CDR3: CASSFSENTEAFF
V: TRBV2; length: 13; size: few; J: TRBJ2-3; D: .; DNA: TGTGCCAGCAGCCGACAGAGCACAGATACGCAGTATTTT; CDR3: CASSRQSTDTQYF
V: TRBV2; length: 14; size: .; J: TRBJ1-6; D: .; DNA: TGTGCCAGCAGTGAAGAGGTAGATAATTCACCCCTCCACTTT; CDR3: CASSEEVDNSPLHF
V: TRBV11-2; length: 14; size: .; J: TRBJ2-7; D: .; DNA: TGTGCCAGCAGCTCTAACTACAGGGTCCTGCATCAGTACTTC; CDR3: CASSSNYRVLHQYF
V: TRBV4-2; length: 18; size: .; J: TRBJ1-4; D: TRBD1; DNA: TGTGCCAGCAGCCAACATGGCCGGGACAGGGGTACTAATGAAAAACTGTTTTTT; CDR3: CASSQHGRDRGTNEKLFF
V: TRBV7-9; length: 14; size: few; J: TRBJ1-6; D: TRBD1; DNA: TGTGCCAGCAGCTTAGACAGGGGCAATTCACCCCTCCACTTT; CDR3: CASSLDRGNSPLHF
V: TRBV5-5; length: 16; size: few; J: TRBJ2-1; D: .; DNA: TGTGCCAGCAGCTTGGATTCGACGGTATCCTACAATGAGCAGTTCTTC; CDR3: CASSLDSTVSYNEQFF
V: TRBV19; length: 15; size: many; J: TRBJ2-5; D: .; DNA: TGTGCCTCAAACACCGGGACACTCGACTCGGAGACCCAGTACTTC; CDR3: CASNTGTLDSETQYF
V: TRBV30; length: 15; size: few; J: TRBJ1-3; D: .; DNA: TGTGCCTGGAGTGTAGAGATTAACTCTGGAAACACCATATATTTT; CDR3: CAWSVEINSGNTIYF
V: TRBV29-1; length: 14; size: .; J: TRBJ1-1; D: .; DNA: TGCAGCGTTGAACCCCGGGTCTCGAACACTGAAGCTTTCTTT; CDR3: CSVEPRVSNTEAFF
V: TRBV7-9; length: 13; size: .; J: TRBJ1-2; D: .; DNA: TGTGCCAGCAGCTTTGCTGGGGATTATGGCTACACCTTC; CDR3: CASSFAGDYGYTF
V: TRBV30; length: 13; size: .; J: TRBJ1-3; D: TRBD1; DNA: TGTGCCCAGAACAGGGGCCCTGGAAACACCATATATTTT; CDR3: CAQNRGPGNTIYF
V: TRBV4-1; length: 16; size: .; J: TRBJ2-4; D: .; DNA: TGCGCCAGCAGCCCGGGGAGAGGGCATACCAAAAACATTCAGTACTTC; CDR3: CASSPGRGHTKNIQYF
V: TRBV9; length: 15; size: .; J: TRBJ1-4; D: TRBD1; DNA: TGTGCCAGCAGCGCCCCGGGACAGCGCGATGAAAAACTGTTTTTT; CDR3: CASSAPGQRDEKLFF
V: TRBV6-5; length: 12; size: few; J: TRBJ1-3; D: .; DNA: TGTGCGTCTGGGAACTCTGGAAACACCATATATTTT; CDR3: CASGNSGNTIYF
V: TRBV19; length: 12; size: .; J: TRBJ1-2; D: .; DNA: TGTGCCAGTAGTCTGGGAAGAGATGGCTACACCTTC; CDR3: CASSLGRDGYTF
V: TRBV2; length: 15; size: .; J: TRBJ2-1; D: TRBD2; DNA: TGTGCCAGCAGTACTAGCGGGAGTTTGTACAATGAGCAGTTCTTC; CDR3: CASSTSGSLYNEQFF
V: TRBV5-6; length: 14; size: .; J: TRBJ1-1; D: .; DNA: TGTGCCAGCAGCTTGGACAGGCAGAACACTGAAGCTTTCTTT; CDR3: CASSLDRQNTEAFF
V: TRBV5-1; length: 15; size: .; J: TRBJ2-5; D: TRBD1; DNA: TGCGCCAGCAGCTTGACAGGGGGCGCGGGGGAGACCCAGTACTTC; CDR3: CASSLTGGAGETQYF
V: TRBV29-1; length: 12; size: .; J: TRBJ1-4; D: .; DNA: TGCAGTGTGAAAGGGGGTAATGAAAAACTGTTTTTT; CDR3: CSVKGGNEKLFF
V: TRBV5-1; length: 13; size: .; J: TRBJ1-5; D: .; DNA: TGCGCCAGCAGCTGGGACGGCAATCAGCCCCAGCATTTT; CDR3: CASSWDGNQPQHF
V: TRBV2; length: 13; size: many; J: TRBJ1-2; D: TRBD1; DNA: TGTGCCAGCAGTGGGGACAGGGAAGGTGGCTACACCTTC; CDR3: CASSGDREGGYTF
V: TRBV7-9; length: 15; size: .; J: TRBJ1-1; D: .; DNA: TGTGCCAGCGTAGAAGCGGCAGTCCCGTCCTCTGAAGCTTTCTTT; CDR3: CASVEAAVPSSEAFF
V: TRBV9; length: 15; size: .; J: TRBJ2-3; D: .; DNA: TGTGCCAGCACCCTGGGGGTGGCGGGGACAGATACGCAGTATTTT; CDR3: CASTLGVAGTDTQYF